What follows are 9 T cell receptor beta chains derived from one specimen sequenced in a study of blood T cell repertoires in COVID-19. Only in-frame clones appear in the TCRdb table, and some are missing; sequencing was by immunoSEQ multiplex PCR. The sample has about 280,000 clones; approximately 83% are singletons. Sequenced input: peripheral blood. These receptors were obtained from a woman in her forties or fifties who had recovered from COVID-19.

The CDR3 here is CASSRGQNRAGANVLTF. As DNA, the CDR3 is TGTGCCAGCAGCCGGGGCCAGAACAGGGCTGGGGCCAACGTCCTGACTTTC. V usage is TRBV27 and J usage is TRBJ2-6, with a tentative D call TRBD1 (6 bases). Germline values: CDR1 MNHEY, CDR2 SMNVEV (reference sequence). Trimming pared 6 bases from V and 2 bases from J, leaving 17 bases between. The CDR3 sequence is 17 residues long.

The chain employs TRBV6-2 or TRBV6-3 and TRBJ2-2; possible D gene TRBD2, 6 bases. Germline lookup yields CDR1 MNHEY and CDR2 SVGEGT. Between the trimmed V and J ends, which lost 8 bases and 0 bases, there was a span of 10 bases. The CDR3 consists of 14 residues. The CDR3 nucleotides are TGTGCCAGCCGCCGCGGGGCGAACACCGGGGAGCTGTTTTTT. It is translated as CASRRGANTGELFF.

The chain combines TRBV4-3 with TRBJ2-3; D is possibly TRBD2 (5 bases). The CDR3 spans 15 residues. In germline, CDR1 is LGHNA, CDR2 YSLEER. The germline V and J ends were trimmed by 0 bases and 6 bases, with 13 bases remaining between them. CDR3 residues: CASSQEKRPADTQYF. Written as DNA, the CDR3 is TGCGCCAGCAGCCAAGAAAAGCGGCCCGCGGATACGCAGTATTTT.

V gene TRBV2 combines with J gene TRBJ2-2, with 9 bases matching TRBD1. Trimming removed 0 bases from V and 8 bases from J; junction bases left unmatched: 7. From germline, CDR1 is SNHLY and CDR2 FYNNEI. This CDR3 spans 16 amino acids. CDR3 coding DNA: TGTGCCAGCAGTGAAGCAGGGGACAGGGCCGGTGGGGAGCTGTTTTTT. Translated, it gives CASSEAGDRAGGELFF.

A remark on this clone: Within the sample, other DNA sequences also encode this same CDR3. The chain has TRBV28 and TRBJ1-1; the D is unclear. The CDR3 extends over 12 amino acids. The ends were cut back, 2 bases at V and 4 bases at J, with 5 bases in the middle. Germline V lookup: CDR1 MDHEN, CDR2 SYDVKM. CDR3 nucleotides: TGTGCCAGCAGTTTACGGGGCACTGAAGCTTTCTTT. Protein sequence: CASSLRGTEAFF.

The rearrangement uses TRBV10-3 and TRBJ1-1; no clear D gene. The CDR3 spans 13 residues. Looked up from germline, CDR1 is ENHRY and CDR2 is SYGVKD. V was pared by 4 bases and J by 3 bases, with 9 bases between. CDR3 protein: CAISVWGDTEAFF. As DNA, the CDR3 is TGTGCCATCAGTGTGTGGGGAGACACTGAAGCTTTCTTT.

The chain's CDR3 is CASRLAGNVYNEQFF. The CDR3 DNA sequence: TGTGCCAGCAGGCTAGCGGGAAACGTCTACAATGAGCAGTTCTTC. The chain couples TRBV27 to TRBJ2-1, with TRBD2 matching 9 bases. The CDR3 is 15 amino acids. V shed 6 bases, J shed 3 bases, and the junction held 6 bases outside the gene matches. Per germline, CDR1 MNHEY and CDR2 SMNVEV (reference sequence).

The V gene is TRBV10-3, the J gene TRBJ2-1; D possibly corresponds to TRBD1 (5 bases). Deletions cut 8 bases from V and 4 bases from J, with 12 bases between. Germline V gene sequence: CDR1 ENHRY, CDR2 SYGVKD. CDR3 length equals 13 residues. The chain's CDR3 is CAIQQAEYNEQFF. The CDR3 region has the DNA TGTGCCATCCAACAGGCCGAGTACAATGAGCAGTTCTTC.

The rearrangement links TRBV6-2 or TRBV6-3 to TRBJ1-2, with 10 bases matching TRBD1. The CDR3 length is 15 residues. Trimming at V came to 2 bases and at J to 5 bases, leaving 5 bases not matched to a gene. Germline CDR1 is MNHEY and CDR2 is SVGEGT. The CDR3 nucleotides read TGTGCCAGCAGTTACCCTGGACAGGGGGATTATGGCTACACCTTC. This codes for CASSYPGQGDYGYTF.